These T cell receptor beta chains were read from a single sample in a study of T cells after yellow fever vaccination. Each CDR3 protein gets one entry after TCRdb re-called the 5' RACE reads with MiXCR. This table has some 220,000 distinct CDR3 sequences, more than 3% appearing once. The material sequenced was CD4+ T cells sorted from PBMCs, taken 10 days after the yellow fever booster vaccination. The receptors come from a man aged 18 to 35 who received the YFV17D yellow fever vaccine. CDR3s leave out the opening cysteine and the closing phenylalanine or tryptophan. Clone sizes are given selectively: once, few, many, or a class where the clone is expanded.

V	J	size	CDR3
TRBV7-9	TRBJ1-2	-	ASSLIYGYT
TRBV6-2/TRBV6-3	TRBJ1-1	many	ASSYSLGRGRTEAF
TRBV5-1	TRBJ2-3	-	ASSLARPIFPDTQY
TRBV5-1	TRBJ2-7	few	ASSRGGQGGFYEQY
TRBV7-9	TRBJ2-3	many	ASSLGQNTDTQY
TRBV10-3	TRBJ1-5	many	AISATGADQPQH
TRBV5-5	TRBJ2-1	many	ASSLGRTATQF
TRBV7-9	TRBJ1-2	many	ASSSLDRYGYT
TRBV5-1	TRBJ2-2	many	ASSLAEVAGTGELF
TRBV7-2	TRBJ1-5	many	ASSFRLGDQPQH
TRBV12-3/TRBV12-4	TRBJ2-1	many	ASRTQGAREQF
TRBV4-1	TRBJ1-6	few	ASSQEGGGPLH
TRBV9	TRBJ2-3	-	ASSPRPTPDTQY
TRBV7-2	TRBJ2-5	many	ASSSSTDGETQY
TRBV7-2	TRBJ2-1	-	ASSLGTSGAEQF
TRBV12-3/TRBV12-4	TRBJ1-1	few	ASKVMNTEAF